Detailed here is one T cell receptor (beta chain). Its specific antigen is unknown. No quality values exist for individual bases; no much larger clone is one base distant. This specimen belongs to a study of cytomegalovirus exposure and HLA in healthy donors listed by TCRdb under 2017. Concerning the study at large: According to an earlier analysis of 550 to 700 of the donors, about 179 million T cells yielded 117 million unique TCR beta sequences and around 280 Gb of sequence data. Approximately 300 gigabases of sequencing data and 91 million or so unique TCR sequences made up an early release that covered several hundred HLA-typed donors. The genetic ancestry cluster associated with self-reported Caucasian donors included roughly 84% of the 398 genotyped donors. The study was designed to test whether signatures of past pathogen exposure could be identified by cataloging public T cell receptors. The study used immunosequencing to profile the T cell repertoires of approximately 650 subjects and linked those repertoires to cytomegalovirus serostatus. A separate validation cohort of roughly 120 different subjects was used in addition to the approximately 670-subject first cohort. High-throughput TCR immunosequencing, statistical association of individual TCRs with disease status, and machine learning were combined to predict cytomegalovirus infection status. A later analysis re-examined previously published TCR beta repertoires from around 670 donors and added high-resolution HLA genotyping to investigate patterns of TCR occurrence. The later analysis used no new phenotypic data to find candidate immune exposures, relying instead on TCR beta sequences and their occurrence across donors. To decide whether each TCR beta V gene segment behaved as functional or pseudogenic, an earlier analysis of some 600 of the donors relied on high-throughput TCR beta sequencing. Donor age, sex, ethnicity and CMV serostatus were collected together with the repertoire data. In a later genetic analysis, genome-wide SNP genotypes for about 55% of the 666 donors were used, and that subset was treated as a discovery cohort. Every discovery cohort repertoire had been produced on one sequencing platform. Both class I and class II loci were covered by HLA typing, at four-digit resolution. Typing coverage differed by locus: A, B, C, DRB1 and DQB1 were typed in about 620-630 donors, DQA1 in 500 to 550, DPA1 in some 610, and DPB1 in about 450. Because of strong linkage in the cohort, roughly five DR-DQ haplotypes were treated as single units for association and clustering. Across some 400 genotyped donors of the cohort, an average of roughly 250,000 unique TCR beta nucleotide sequences per donor were sequenced, and 15% to 20% of those sequences were non-productive. Broad study findings and their caveats: In a later analysis, 15,000 to 20,000 TCR beta sequences were associated with specific HLA alleles at a false discovery rate of 0.05. The cohort was sequenced for TCR beta chains only, and without alpha or paired-chain data the features that could be detected were limited. A later analysis found that HLA-associated TCR beta chains were more clonally expanded and had lower generation probabilities than equally common non-associated chains. The 87-base-pair reads could not distinguish some IMGT-functional V segments, including TRBV6-2 and TRBV6-3, so those segments were excluded. A later genetic analysis associated a missense DCLRE1C variant with V-gene and J-gene trimming of TCR beta chains, and an independent cohort replicated the association. Because HLA typing was unavailable for some donors at each locus, only the typed subset was used in association tests. Most TCR sequences were seen in very few donors, while some public TCRs were found in many individuals. A further reported finding was that TCR beta sequences accurately predicted the HLA-A and HLA-B alleles for most subjects in the first cohort. The study gave a list of about 150 TCR beta chains associated with cytomegalovirus. Three of the identified cytomegalovirus-associated TCR beta chains were confirmed in vitro to be specific for cytomegalovirus antigens. A cluster of highly shared sequence variants was judged likely to represent a technical artifact of the sequencing pipeline. Sequencing depth was assumed to be roughly uniform across donors in the presence/absence analyses, though that assumption may not hold. In a later analysis, TCR association rates were found to vary across HLA loci, with the most associated TCRs seen for DRB1 alleles and the fewest for HLA-C alleles. When HLA alleles, especially DR and DQ, strongly co-occurred, TCR associations were difficult to assign to individual alleles. Correlated functional status among segregating V segments might reflect linkage disequilibrium, but an unknown experimental factor could not be ruled out. The classifier was reported to diagnose cytomegalovirus status with high specificity and sensitivity in both the original cohort and the validation cohort. The earlier analysis of approximately 540 of the donors excluded roughly 17 rarely observed V segments, including chromosome 9 orphons, because counts were too low. Compared with the approximately 720-donor mean, donors in an Asian-associated ancestry cluster had fewer N-insertions in productive TCRs, according to a later genetic analysis. For the cohort, immune exposure information was limited to CMV serostatus. A later analysis reported that several top co-occurrence clusters appeared linked to parvovirus B19, influenza, CMV and Epstein-Barr virus. An earlier analysis of around 540 of the donors showed that most TCR beta V segments appeared in productive rearrangements either about 90% or about 30% of the time, which broadly matched IMGT annotations. The authors suggested that the approach could potentially be extended to other disease states and immunological phenotypes. Most CMV-associated TCR beta chains appeared to be HLA-restricted in a later analysis, and the HLA associations seemed to be driven largely by CMV exposure.

CDR1 and CDR2 are read off the germline V gene as SGDLS and YYNGEE. The junction carries 13 bases between V and J, which are trimmed by 0 bases and 0 bases respectively. The CDR3 sequence holds 16 residues, the cysteine and phenylalanine included. Only CDR3 DNA remains: 48 bases, in frame from the first base. The cohort was made up of around 720 healthy bone marrow donors. At the time of sampling, every cohort member was nominally healthy, though immune exposures that went unrecorded were likely present. The donor tested CMV seropositive, placing the donor among the roughly 300 seropositive members of the cohort. Every donor gave a peripheral blood sample, and the peripheral blood mononuclear cells from that sample were used for TCR beta sequencing. The Qiagen DNeasy Blood Extraction Kit was used to extract genomic DNA from the blood cell samples. Library creation used the immunoSEQ multiplex PCR assay. A mixture of 60 forward primers for TCR Vbeta segments and 13 reverse primers for TCR Jbeta segments was used in the multiplex PCR. The CDR3 region of rearranged TCR beta genes was amplified from genomic DNA with a multiplex PCR assay. On the Illumina HiSeq System, the amplified TCR beta libraries were sequenced as 87-base-pair reads. Processing in the source paper ran as follows. A later analysis counted approximately 74 million unique TCR beta chains across the 700 or so repertoires, and 9.5 million to 11 million of these chains were shared by at least two donors. Raw reads were error-corrected and collapsed into unique sequences by a nearest-neighbor algorithm in which closely related sequences were merged to remove PCR and sequencing errors. To assign V, D and J gene segments, CDR3 sequences were aligned to IMGT reference sequences. For a sequence to be retained, a match of at least six nucleotides to both a V gene segment and a J gene segment was required. A rearrangement was called productive if the CDR3 had no stop codons and remained in frame with V and J, and every other rearrangement was called non-productive. Following IMGT convention, CDR3 was defined as the stretch from the second conserved V-encoded cysteine to the conserved J-encoded phenylalanine. Sequences without an unambiguous match to a single V gene segment were excluded from the earlier analysis of several hundred of the donors. In an earlier analysis of 450 to 750 of the donors, a V segment was called functional when productive rearrangements were above 56.7%, and segregating when the standard deviation between donors exceeded 5%. A statistical classification framework was built to diagnose cytomegalovirus status from the catalog of TCR beta chain sequences. A later analysis assigned V and J genes by comparing TCR nucleotide sequences with IMGT/GENE-DB human TR gene sequences. The TCRdist pipeline was used in a later analysis to assign CDR3 sequences and most-parsimonious VDJ recombination scenarios. A later analysis defined each TCR beta chain by its CDR3 amino acid sequence plus V-gene family, and excluded reads lacking a unique V-gene family. A later analysis removed 592 highly shared, low-generation-probability nucleotide sequences to deal with suspected cross-contamination and a sequencing artifact. For each public chain, a later analysis derived a clonal expansion index from normalized ranks of inferred template counts within each repertoire. Generation probabilities in a later analysis came from a VDJ recombination model fitted to out-of-frame rearrangements, and those results were checked against IGoR. Hypergeometric tests were used in a later analysis to score TCR-TCR, TCR-HLA and TCR-CMV co-occurrence, with a repertoire-size bias correction applied to the TCR pairs. A later analysis estimated false discovery rates by permuting HLA or CMV assignments 20 times. In a later analysis, co-occurring TCRs were grouped using DBSCAN, with TCRdist sequence similarity added in when clustering inside HLA-allele-positive subsets. For co-occurrence clustering, repertoires with fewer than 30,000 or more than 120,000 public chains were excluded, along with about five repertoires with anomalous nucleotide sharing. In its TCRdb copy, this immuneACCESS table keeps in-frame sequences only and misses some clones. Where compared with another copy, unresolved V genes explain less than half of these, and the others have no known cause. V and J calls plus clone size are reproduced from that table; the DNA served to infer D and trimming. Within this sample are about 120,000 clones, with approximately 80% of them counted one time only. The top ten clonotypes cover around 5.5% of the sample.

This sequence originates from a man aged 18-30 years in good health and CMV-seropositive. This sequence uses TRBV9 and TRBJ2-7; the D gene is perhaps TRBD1, from 5 matching bases. The specimen sequenced was PBMCs. CDR3 loop: CASSVEPGPLSYEQYF. The nucleotide sequence reads as follows: TGTGCCAGCAGCGTAGAACCAGGGCCCCTCTCCTACGAGCAGTACTTC.